Listed below are T cell receptor beta chains from one sample, sequenced in a study of blood T cell repertoires in COVID-19. TCRdb's table, derived via immunoSEQ multiplex PCR, lists solely in-frame clones and lacks some. The sample carries fewer than 300,000 clones, roughly 80% recorded once. Sequencing was done on a sample of peripheral blood. These TCRs come from an older woman with active or convalescent COVID-19. Each CDR3 is given with its conserved first and last residue. D genes are given only for firm matches. Clone size is stated in some rows and not others, as once, few, many or a class when expanded.

>TRBD1|NA|TRBV3-1/TRBV3-2|TRBJ1-1
CASSPYTGAVDTEAFF
TGTGCCAGCAGCCCGTACACAGGGGCCGTGGACACTGAAGCTTTCTTT
>NA|NA|TRBV5-1|TRBJ2-3
CASSVGLEITDTQYF
TGCGCCAGCAGCGTGGGACTGGAAATCACAGATACGCAGTATTTT
>TRBD2|few|TRBV18|TRBJ2-7
CASSPLTSGLTYEQYF
TGTGCCAGCTCACCACTGACTAGCGGGCTAACCTACGAGCAGTACTTC
>NA|NA|TRBV1|TRBJ2-1
CTRPLLREERWVSGEQFF
TGCACCAGACCTCTCCTGCGGGAGGAAAGGTGGGTTAGTGGTGAGCAGTTCTTC
>NA|NA|TRBV30|TRBJ1-6
CAWSGGHLNSPLHF
TGTGCCTGGAGTGGGGGACACCTTAATTCACCCCTCCACTTT
>NA|NA|TRBV6-5|TRBJ1-1
CASRTPGENTEAFF
TGTGCCAGCAGAACCCCGGGGGAGAACACTGAAGCTTTCTTT
>TRBD1|NA|TRBV28|TRBJ2-7
CASSGGDRDHEQYF
TGTGCCAGCAGTGGGGGAGACAGGGACCACGAGCAGTACTTC
>TRBD1|NA|TRBV27|TRBJ2-7
CASSIRTGGREQYF
TGTGCCAGCAGTATCCGGACAGGGGGCCGCGAGCAGTACTTC
>TRBD2|NA|TRBV2|TRBJ2-1
CASRDSGPTHEQFF
TGTGCCAGCAGGGATAGCGGGCCAACCCATGAGCAGTTCTTC
>TRBD1|NA|TRBV5-1|TRBJ1-1
CASSLPTGGDTEAFF
TGCGCCAGCAGCTTGCCTACAGGGGGGGACACTGAAGCTTTCTTT
>NA|NA|TRBV7-9|TRBJ1-1
CASSLARSDTEAFF
TGTGCCAGCAGCTTAGCCAGATCTGACACTGAAGCTTTCTTT
>TRBD1|NA|TRBV5-1|TRBJ1-4
CASRAGTEEKLFF
TGCGCCAGCAGGGCCGGGACAGAAGAAAAACTGTTTTTT
>NA|NA|TRBV6-1|TRBJ1-2
CASSEQNYGYTF
TGTGCCAGCAGTGAACAAAACTATGGCTACACCTTC
>NA|NA|TRBV11-2|TRBJ2-1
CASSLRRGSNEQFF
TGTGCCAGCAGCTTACGCCGGGGGTCCAATGAGCAGTTCTTC
>NA|NA|TRBV7-9|TRBJ2-1
CASGARGSSYNEQFF
TGTGCCAGCGGTGCCCGGGGGAGCTCCTACAATGAGCAGTTCTTC
>NA|NA|TRBV4-3|TRBJ1-2
CASSQSAGGDNYGYTF
TGCGCCAGCAGCCAGTCCGCGGGGGGGGACAACTATGGCTACACCTTC
>NA|once|TRBV3-1/TRBV3-2|TRBJ1-4
CASRPNSPNEKLFF
TGTGCCAGCAGACCCAACAGCCCTAATGAAAAACTGTTTTTT
>TRBD1|many|TRBV7-9|TRBJ1-1
CASSLRQGDTEAFF
TGTGCCAGCAGCCTCCGACAGGGGGACACTGAAGCTTTCTTT
>NA|NA|TRBV5-8|TRBJ2-3
CASSPRVTVGGDTQYF
TGTGCCAGCAGCCCCCGCGTCACCGTCGGGGGAGATACGCAGTATTTT
>TRBD2|NA|TRBV7-2|TRBJ2-1
CASSLVAGGDYNEQFF
TGTGCCAGCAGCTTAGTAGCGGGAGGGGACTACAATGAGCAGTTCTTC
>NA|NA|TRBV7-2|TRBJ1-5
CASSLGGSVRPQHF
TGTGCCAGCAGCTTAGGCGGCAGCGTGAGGCCCCAGCATTTT
>NA|NA|TRBV5-1|TRBJ2-7
CASSLGGDVWEQYF
TGCGCCAGCAGCTTGGGCGGGGATGTCTGGGAGCAGTACTTC
>TRBD2|NA|TRBV5-6|TRBJ2-7
CASRSGLAAPREQYF
TGTGCCAGCAGATCTGGCCTAGCGGCCCCCCGGGAGCAGTACTTC
>NA|once|TRBV7-2|TRBJ2-1
CASSPAVRGPLQNEQFF
TGTGCCAGCAGCCCAGCGGTCAGGGGTCCCCTGCAGAATGAGCAGTTCTTC
>TRBD2|once|TRBV9|TRBJ2-5
CASSAGTSGRETQYF
TGTGCCAGCAGCGCTGGGACTAGCGGGAGGGAGACCCAGTACTTC
>TRBD2|once|TRBV9|TRBJ2-1
CASSVGGRDEQFF
TGTGCCAGCAGCGTCGGCGGGAGGGATGAGCAGTTCTTC
>TRBD1|once|TRBV3-1/TRBV3-2|TRBJ2-7
CASSRYRQGYEQYF
TGTGCCAGCAGCCGGTACAGACAGGGATACGAGCAGTACTTC
>TRBD1|NA|TRBV7-2|TRBJ1-1
CASSQATGGPNTEAFF
TGTGCCAGCAGCCAAGCGACAGGGGGGCCTAACACTGAAGCTTTCTTT
>TRBD1|few|TRBV7-2|TRBJ1-2
CASSSSTGGEVYGYTF
TGTGCCAGCAGTTCATCAACAGGGGGCGAGGTTTACGGCTACACCTTC
>NA|few|TRBV3-1/TRBV3-2|TRBJ1-5
CASSRDRDQPQHF
TGTGCCAGCAGCCGCGACAGAGATCAGCCCCAGCATTTT
>NA|once|TRBV5-1|TRBJ1-4
CASSLGVGTNEKLFF
TGCGCCAGCAGCTTGGGGGTGGGCACTAATGAAAAACTGTTTTTT
>NA|NA|TRBV19|TRBJ2-7
CASKPGHLSYEQYF
TGTGCCAGTAAGCCGGGACACCTGTCCTACGAGCAGTACTTC
>TRBD1|NA|TRBV18|TRBJ2-1
CASSGTDYNEQFF
TGTGCCAGCTCAGGGACAGACTACAATGAGCAGTTCTTC
>NA|NA|TRBV5-4|TRBJ2-5
CASSSPRYQETQYF
TGTGCCAGCAGCTCCCCACGGTACCAAGAGACCCAGTACTTC
>TRBD2|NA|TRBV4-1|TRBJ2-3
CASSQDTRSGGRARTDTQYF
TGCGCCAGCAGCCAAGATACGAGGAGCGGGGGAAGGGCTCGCACAGATACGCAGTATTTT
>NA|NA|TRBV2|TRBJ1-5
CASSEGRRGYNSNQPQHF
TGTGCCAGCAGTGAAGGCCGGCGGGGCTACAATAGCAATCAGCCCCAGCATTTT
>NA|NA|TRBV5-1|TRBJ2-5
CASSWTWQVAFQETQYF
TGCGCCAGCAGCTGGACATGGCAGGTAGCTTTCCAAGAGACCCAGTACTTC
>TRBD1|NA|TRBV10-3|TRBJ2-5
CAMGQGQETQYF
TGTGCCATGGGACAGGGGCAAGAGACCCAGTACTTC
>TRBD1|NA|TRBV28|TRBJ2-2
CASSLPTDRVSGELFF
TGTGCCAGCAGTTTACCGACCGACAGGGTTTCAGGGGAGCTGTTTTTT
>TRBD1|once|TRBV29-1|TRBJ2-7
CSVTTGLYEQYF
TGCAGCGTTACGACAGGGCTCTACGAGCAGTACTTC
>NA|NA|TRBV9|TRBJ2-3
CASSPRQYTDTQYF
TGTGCCAGCAGCCCTCGACAGTACACAGATACGCAGTATTTT
>TRBD1|NA|TRBV19|TRBJ1-1
CASSIDGDRVIEAFF
TGTGCCAGTAGTATAGACGGGGACAGGGTGATTGAAGCTTTCTTT
>NA|NA|TRBV29-1|TRBJ1-2
CSAGWGDGYTF
TGCAGCGCTGGGTGGGGGGATGGCTACACCTTC
>TRBD1|NA|TRBV10-3|TRBJ2-3
CATVQGGPTDTQYF
TGTGCCACGGTACAGGGGGGACCCACAGATACGCAGTATTTT
>NA|NA|TRBV9|TRBJ2-3
CASSVVPNAHVTQYF
TGTGCCAGCAGCGTAGTGCCTAACGCGCATGTTACGCAGTATTTT
>NA|NA|TRBV6-5|TRBJ1-1
CALITGGFGTEAFF
TGTGCCCTTATAACGGGGGGGTTTGGCACTGAAGCTTTCTTT
>NA|NA|TRBV6-1|TRBJ2-5
CASSETLARETQYF
TGTGCCAGCAGTGAAACACTAGCTAGAGAGACCCAGTACTTC
>NA|NA|TRBV6-5|TRBJ2-7
CASTWANEQYF
TGTGCCAGCACCTGGGCAAACGAGCAGTACTTC
>TRBD1|NA|TRBV29-1|TRBJ1-2
CSAISGTAFYGYTF
TGCAGCGCTATCTCCGGGACAGCCTTCTATGGCTACACCTTC
>NA|NA|TRBV4-1|TRBJ1-5
CASSPGPGGNQPQHF
TGCGCCAGCAGCCCAGGACCAGGGGGCAATCAGCCCCAGCATTTT
>TRBD1|NA|TRBV20-1|TRBJ1-6
CSASSRDSNSPLHF
TGCAGTGCTAGTTCGCGGGACAGTAATTCACCCCTCCACTTT
>TRBD1|NA|TRBV28|TRBJ2-7
CASSLPGQASAYEQYF
TGTGCCAGCAGTCTACCGGGACAGGCGAGCGCCTACGAGCAGTACTTC
>NA|NA|TRBV5-1|TRBJ2-1
CASSVQEEGQFF
TGCGCCAGCAGCGTCCAGGAAGAAGGGCAGTTCTTC
>NA|NA|TRBV5-1|TRBJ2-1
CASSQSTPPYNEQFF
TGCGCCAGCAGCCAATCGACACCTCCCTACAATGAGCAGTTCTTC